This TCR beta chain appears in the sequencing data of a study of T-cell memory formation after mild COVID-19. TCRdb re-called the 5' RACE reads with MiXCR, one entry per CDR3 protein. The sample contains about 110,000 distinct CDR3 sequences, 15% to 20% of which appear only once. This clonotype was observed a few times. The CDR3 covers 17 residues. Germline assignment: CDR1 MNHEY and CDR2 SVGAGI. The ends were cut back, 0 bases at V and 2 bases at J, with 16 bases in the middle. Input material: PBMCs or a T cell subset sorted from them (not recorded which). The chain carries TRBV6-5 and TRBJ1-2, with D maybe TRBD1 (6 bases). The clonotype was recovered from a man in his late teens or twenties who had mild COVID-19 (a few samples of this study predate the infection). Cell type and time point are not known. CDR3 DNA sequence: TGTGCCAGCAGTTACTCGAATGTGGGGGCGGAGAACTATGGCTACACCTTC. Translating it yields CASSYSNVGAENYGYTF.